The present entry profiles one TCR beta chain with its context. The CDR3 loop spans 15 amino acids. In germline, CDR1 is MNHEY, CDR2 SMNVEV (reference sequence). V lost 4 bases and J 4 bases, leaving 16 bases between the germline ends. Each participant's cohort was designated according to participant-reported clinical history. Cohort 3 recovered donors had two negative PCRs, clearance, or symptom resolution. Sequenced by immunoSEQ multiplex PCR; TCRdb stores in-frame clones only, minus some. The sample has roughly 500,000 clones, roughly nine tenths seen once. The source of the sample is a study of blood T cell repertoires in COVID-19. Whole-study context: In each case, the material was cDNA or gDNA derived from T cells, B-cell-depleted T cells, or PBMCs.

Specimen: PBMCs or T cells enriched from blood (not recorded which). The rearrangement joins TRBV27 to TRBJ1-1, with D tentatively TRBD1 (5 bases). The clonotype originates from a woman between 55 and 75 years old who had recovered from COVID-19. CDR3 residues: CASSWGLLAGTEAFF. Here the CDR3 DNA reads TGTGCCAGCAGTTGGGGACTTCTCGCGGGCACTGAAGCTTTCTTT.